This T cell receptor (beta chain) was captured in a study of T-cell reconstitution after alpha-beta-depleted transplantation in children (dated by TCRdb to about 2016). Study-level background: The study quantitatively tracked T-cell immune reconstitution after TCRalphabeta/CD19-depleted allogeneic hematopoietic cell transplantation in children using TCR repertoire profiling. Broader findings and caveats from the paper: Over the following months the frequencies of hyperexpanded clones went down, and after one year T-cell counts and TCRbeta diversity were mostly credited to newly produced T cells. In some patients, high TCRbeta diversity at day 60 was attributed to recipient T cells and intrathymic progenitors that had survived conditioning. The apparently early alphabetaT-cell count recovery about two months after transplant was reportedly dependent on only several hundred rapidly expanded clones derived from non-depleted graft cells.

The CDR3 contains 14 residues, cysteine and phenylalanine counted. The retained sequence is limited to the CDR3, 42 bases, with the frame set at the first base. From the germline V gene, CDR1 is SGHRS and CDR2 is YFSETQ. V is pared back by 2 bases and J by 7 bases, with 12 bases lying between the germline termini. This clonotype was seen only a few times. What this receptor recognizes is not known. Base-call qualities are not available, and no considerably larger clone is one nucleotide away. What the treatment or condition label conveys for this sample: allogeneic hematopoietic cell transplantation with graft depleted of TCRalphabeta T cells and CD19 B cells. The transplant recipients were children given TCRalphabeta/CD19-depleted allogeneic hematopoietic cell grafts. The library was built by means of PCR. The instrument given in TCRdb is Illumina HiSeq 2500. TCR libraries were prepared with molecular barcoding, using unique molecular identifiers to normalize TCRbeta repertoire quantification. TCRdb took the public reads, trimmed them with fastp at Q25, ran MiXCR for clone calling and kept in-frame beta chains. Each entry is one CDR3 protein sequence, shown with its most common DNA and genes. The sample table lists under 850,000 distinct CDR3 sequences, about an eighth of them with a count of one. The ten biggest clones cover around 0.76% of the sample.

The chain is encoded by TRBV5-1 joined to TRBJ2-2; the D gene is perhaps TRBD2, from 6 matching bases. The clonotype originates from a girl aged 2-9 years with congenital amegakaryocytic thrombocytopenia, due to receive a stem cell transplant. Sequenced material: PBMCs, taken before TCRalphabeta/CD19-depleted stem cell transplant. The CDR3 reads as follows: CASSLQEGYGELFF. The DNA sequence is as follows: TGCGCCAGCAGCTTACAGGAGGGGTACGGGGAGCTGTTTTTT.